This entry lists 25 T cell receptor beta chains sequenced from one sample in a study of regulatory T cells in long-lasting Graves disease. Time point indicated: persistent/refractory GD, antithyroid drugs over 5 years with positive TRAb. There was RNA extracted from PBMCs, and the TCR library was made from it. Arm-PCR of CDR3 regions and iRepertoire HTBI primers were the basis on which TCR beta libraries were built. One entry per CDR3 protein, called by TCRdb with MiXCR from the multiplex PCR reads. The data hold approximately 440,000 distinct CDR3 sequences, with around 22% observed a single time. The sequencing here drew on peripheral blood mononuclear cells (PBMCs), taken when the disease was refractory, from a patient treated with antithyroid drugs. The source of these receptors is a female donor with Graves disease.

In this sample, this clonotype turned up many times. In nucleotides, the CDR3 is TGTGCCTTTAGCGGGACGAACACCGGGGAGCTGTTTTTT. Translation: CAFSGTNTGELFF. The chain couples TRBV30 to TRBJ2-2; TRBD2 agrees at 8 bases. V lost 7 bases to trimming and J lost 0 bases; unmatched junction nucleotides: 1. The germline V gene encodes CDR1 GTSNPN and CDR2 SVGIG (reference sequence). The CDR3 spans 13 residues.

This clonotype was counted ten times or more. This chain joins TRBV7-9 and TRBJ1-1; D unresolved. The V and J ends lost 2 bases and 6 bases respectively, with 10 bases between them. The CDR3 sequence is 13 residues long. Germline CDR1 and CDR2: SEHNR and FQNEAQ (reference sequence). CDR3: CASSLRVGPEAFF. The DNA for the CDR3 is TGTGCCAGCAGCTTAAGGGTAGGCCCTGAAGCTTTCTTT.

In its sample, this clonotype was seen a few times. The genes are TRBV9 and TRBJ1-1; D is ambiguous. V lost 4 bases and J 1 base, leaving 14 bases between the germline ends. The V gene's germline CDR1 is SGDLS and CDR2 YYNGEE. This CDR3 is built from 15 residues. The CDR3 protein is CASSPHSDTNTEAFF. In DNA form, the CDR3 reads TGTGCCAGCAGCCCCCATTCGGATACGAACACTGAAGCTTTCTTT.

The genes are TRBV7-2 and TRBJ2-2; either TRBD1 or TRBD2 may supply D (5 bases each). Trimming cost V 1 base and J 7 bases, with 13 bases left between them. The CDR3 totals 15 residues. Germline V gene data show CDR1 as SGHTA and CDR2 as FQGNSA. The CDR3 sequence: CASSLDLGAFGELFF. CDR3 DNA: TGTGCCAGCAGCTTAGATCTCGGGGCGTTCGGGGAGCTGTTTTTT.

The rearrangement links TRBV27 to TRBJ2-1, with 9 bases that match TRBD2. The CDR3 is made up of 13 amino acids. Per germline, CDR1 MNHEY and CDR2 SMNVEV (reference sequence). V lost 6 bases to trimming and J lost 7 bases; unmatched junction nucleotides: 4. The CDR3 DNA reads TGTGCCAGCAGCCCCGGACTAGCGAATGAGCAGTTCTTC. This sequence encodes CASSPGLANEQFF.

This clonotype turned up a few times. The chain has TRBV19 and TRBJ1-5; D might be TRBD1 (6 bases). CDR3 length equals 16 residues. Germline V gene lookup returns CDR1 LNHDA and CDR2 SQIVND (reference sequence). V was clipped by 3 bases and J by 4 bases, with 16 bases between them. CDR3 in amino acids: CASSMWGQIENQPQHF. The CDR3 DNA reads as TGTGCCAGTAGTATGTGGGGGCAGATAGAGAATCAGCCCCAGCATTTT.

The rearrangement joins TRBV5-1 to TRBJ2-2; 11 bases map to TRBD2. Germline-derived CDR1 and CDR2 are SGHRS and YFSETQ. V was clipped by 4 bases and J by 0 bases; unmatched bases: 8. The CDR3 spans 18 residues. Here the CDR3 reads CASSPKTSGIANTGELFF. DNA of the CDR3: TGCGCCAGCAGCCCTAAGACTAGCGGGATCGCGAACACCGGGGAGCTGTTTTTT.

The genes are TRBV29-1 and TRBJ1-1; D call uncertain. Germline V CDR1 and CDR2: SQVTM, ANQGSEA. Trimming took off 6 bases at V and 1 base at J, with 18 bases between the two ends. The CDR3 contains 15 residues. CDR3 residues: CSVGRDGRTNTEAFF. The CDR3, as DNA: TGCAGCGTGGGAAGAGACGGACGGACGAACACTGAAGCTTTCTTT.

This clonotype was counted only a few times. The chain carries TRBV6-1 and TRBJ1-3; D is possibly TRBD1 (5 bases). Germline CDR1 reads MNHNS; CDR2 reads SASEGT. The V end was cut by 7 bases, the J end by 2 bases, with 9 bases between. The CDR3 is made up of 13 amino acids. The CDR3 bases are TGTGCCAGCACGGGGGGGGCTGGAAACACCATATATTTT. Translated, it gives CASTGGAGNTIYF.

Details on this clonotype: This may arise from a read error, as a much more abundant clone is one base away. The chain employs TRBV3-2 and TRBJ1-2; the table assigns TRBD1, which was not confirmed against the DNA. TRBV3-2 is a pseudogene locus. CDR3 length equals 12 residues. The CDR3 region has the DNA TGTGCCAGCAGCCAGGGCCGGGGAGGCTACACCTTC. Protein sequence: CASSQGRGGYTF.

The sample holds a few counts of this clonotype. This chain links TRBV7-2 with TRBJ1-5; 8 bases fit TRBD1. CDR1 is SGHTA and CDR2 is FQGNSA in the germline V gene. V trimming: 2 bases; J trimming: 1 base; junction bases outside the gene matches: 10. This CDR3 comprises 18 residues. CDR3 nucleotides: TGTGCCAGCAGCTTAATGAGACAGGGGACGGGGAGCAATCAGCCCCAGCATTTT. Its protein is CASSLMRQGTGSNQPQHF.

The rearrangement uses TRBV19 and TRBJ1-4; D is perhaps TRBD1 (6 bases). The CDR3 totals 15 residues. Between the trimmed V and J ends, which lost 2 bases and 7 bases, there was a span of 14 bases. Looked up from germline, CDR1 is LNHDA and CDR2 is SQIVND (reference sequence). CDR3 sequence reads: CASSIRDKGPEKLFF. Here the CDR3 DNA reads TGTGCCAGTAGTATAAGGGACAAGGGGCCTGAAAAACTGTTTTTT.

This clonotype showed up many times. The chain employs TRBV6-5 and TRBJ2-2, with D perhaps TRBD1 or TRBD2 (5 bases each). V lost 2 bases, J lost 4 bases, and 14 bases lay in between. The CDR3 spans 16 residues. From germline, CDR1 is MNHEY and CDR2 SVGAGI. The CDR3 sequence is CASSYAGAVGTGELFF. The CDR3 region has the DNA TGTGCCAGCAGTTACGCCGGGGCCGTCGGCACCGGGGAGCTGTTTTTT.

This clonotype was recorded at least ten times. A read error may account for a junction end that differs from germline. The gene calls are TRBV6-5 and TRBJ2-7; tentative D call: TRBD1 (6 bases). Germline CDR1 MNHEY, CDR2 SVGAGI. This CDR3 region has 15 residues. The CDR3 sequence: CASTYPQGSSYEQYF. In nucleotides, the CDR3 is TGTGCCAGCACTTACCCGCAGGGGAGCTCCTACGAGCAGTACTTC.

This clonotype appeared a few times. DNA of the CDR3: TGTGCCAGCAGGGATATAGCGGGAGGGCCCTACAATGAGCAGTTCTTC. Encoded protein: CASRDIAGGPYNEQFF. This chain links TRBV12-3 or TRBV12-4 with TRBJ2-1, with TRBD2 matching over 11 bases. V was clipped by 6 bases and J by 2 bases; unmatched bases: 6. The CDR3 covers 16 residues.

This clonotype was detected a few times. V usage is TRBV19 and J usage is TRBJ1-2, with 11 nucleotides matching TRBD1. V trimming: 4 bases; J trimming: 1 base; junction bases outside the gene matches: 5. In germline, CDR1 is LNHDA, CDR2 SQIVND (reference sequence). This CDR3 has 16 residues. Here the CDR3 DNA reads TGTGCCAGTAGTACCACCGGGACAGGGGGTAACTATGGCTACACCTTC. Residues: CASSTTGTGGNYGYTF.

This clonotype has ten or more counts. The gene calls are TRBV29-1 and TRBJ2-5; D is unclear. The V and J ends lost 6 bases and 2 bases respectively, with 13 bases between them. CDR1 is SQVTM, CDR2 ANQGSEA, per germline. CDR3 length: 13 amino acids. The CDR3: CSVPVDTQETQYF. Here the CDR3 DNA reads TGCAGCGTCCCCGTTGACACACAAGAGACCCAGTACTTC.

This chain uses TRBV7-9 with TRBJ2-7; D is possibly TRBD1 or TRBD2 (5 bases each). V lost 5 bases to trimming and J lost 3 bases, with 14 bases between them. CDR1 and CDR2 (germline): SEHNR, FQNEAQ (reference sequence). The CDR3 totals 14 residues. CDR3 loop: CASSRPEGYYEQYF. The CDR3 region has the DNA TGTGCCAGCAGCCGTCCAGAGGGGTACTACGAGCAGTACTTC.

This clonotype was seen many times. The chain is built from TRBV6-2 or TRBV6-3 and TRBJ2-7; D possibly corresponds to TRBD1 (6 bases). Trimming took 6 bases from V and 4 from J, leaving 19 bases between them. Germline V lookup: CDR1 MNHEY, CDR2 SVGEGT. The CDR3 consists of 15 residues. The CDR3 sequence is CASSHPGTQPYEQYF. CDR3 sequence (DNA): TGTGCCAGCAGCCACCCAGGGACACAACCGTACGAGCAGTACTTC.

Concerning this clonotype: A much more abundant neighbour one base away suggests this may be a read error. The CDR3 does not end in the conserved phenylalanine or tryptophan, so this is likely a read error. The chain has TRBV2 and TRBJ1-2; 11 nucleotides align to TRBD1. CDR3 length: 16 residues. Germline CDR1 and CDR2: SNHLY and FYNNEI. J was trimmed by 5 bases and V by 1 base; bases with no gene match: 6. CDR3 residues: CASSEVGQGALYGYTS. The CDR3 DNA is TGTGCCAGCAGTGAAGTCGGACAGGGGGCCTTATATGGCTACACCTCC.

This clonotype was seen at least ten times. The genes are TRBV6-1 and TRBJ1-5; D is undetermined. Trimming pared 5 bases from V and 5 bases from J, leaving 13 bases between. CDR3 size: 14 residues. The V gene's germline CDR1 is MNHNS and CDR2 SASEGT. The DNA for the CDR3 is TGTGCCAGCAGTAGAAACCGGGCCGATCAGCCCCAGCATTTT. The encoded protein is CASSRNRADQPQHF.

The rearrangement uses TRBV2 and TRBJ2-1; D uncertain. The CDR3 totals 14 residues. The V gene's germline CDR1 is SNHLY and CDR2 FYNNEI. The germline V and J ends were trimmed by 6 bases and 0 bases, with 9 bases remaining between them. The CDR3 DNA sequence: TGTGCCAGCAGCGTAGAATCCTCCTACAATGAGCAGTTCTTC. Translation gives CASSVESSYNEQFF. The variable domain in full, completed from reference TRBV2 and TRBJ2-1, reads EPEVTQTPSHQVTQMGQEVILRCVPISNHLYFYWYRQILGQKVEFLVSFYNNEISEKSEIFDDQFSVERPDGSNFTLKIRSTKLEDSAMYFCASSVESSYNEQFFGPGTRLTVL.

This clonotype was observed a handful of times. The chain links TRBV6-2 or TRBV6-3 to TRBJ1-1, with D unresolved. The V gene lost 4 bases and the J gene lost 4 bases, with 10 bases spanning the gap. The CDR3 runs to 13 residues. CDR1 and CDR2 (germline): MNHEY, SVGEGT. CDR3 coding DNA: TGTGCCAGCAGTTCTTTCTCGGGCACTGAAGCTTTCTTT. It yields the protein CASSSFSGTEAFF.

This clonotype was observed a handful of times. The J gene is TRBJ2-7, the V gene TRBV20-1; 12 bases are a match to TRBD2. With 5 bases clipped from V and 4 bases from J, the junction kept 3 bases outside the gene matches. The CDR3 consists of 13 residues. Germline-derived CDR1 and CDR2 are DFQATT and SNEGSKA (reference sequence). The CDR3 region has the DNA TGCAGTGCTTGGACTAGCGGGAAATACGAGCAGTACTTC. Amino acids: CSAWTSGKYEQYF.

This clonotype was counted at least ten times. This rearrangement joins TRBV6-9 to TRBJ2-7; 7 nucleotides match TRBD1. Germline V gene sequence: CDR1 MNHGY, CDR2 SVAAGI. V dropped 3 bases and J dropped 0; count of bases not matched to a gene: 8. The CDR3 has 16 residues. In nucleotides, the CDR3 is TGTGCCAGCAGTTACGCACAGGGGTCCTCCTCCTACGAGCAGTACTTC. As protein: CASSYAQGSSSYEQYF.